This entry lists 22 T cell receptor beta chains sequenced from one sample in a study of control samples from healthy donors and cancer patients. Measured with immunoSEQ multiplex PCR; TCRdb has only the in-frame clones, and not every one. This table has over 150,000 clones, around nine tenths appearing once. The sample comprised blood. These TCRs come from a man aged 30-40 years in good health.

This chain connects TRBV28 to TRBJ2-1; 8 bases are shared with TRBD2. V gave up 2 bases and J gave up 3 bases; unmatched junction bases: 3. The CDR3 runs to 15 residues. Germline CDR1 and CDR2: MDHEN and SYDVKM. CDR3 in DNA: TGTGCCAGCAGTTTAGATACTAGCGGCTACAATGAGCAGTTCTTC. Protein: CASSLDTSGYNEQFF.

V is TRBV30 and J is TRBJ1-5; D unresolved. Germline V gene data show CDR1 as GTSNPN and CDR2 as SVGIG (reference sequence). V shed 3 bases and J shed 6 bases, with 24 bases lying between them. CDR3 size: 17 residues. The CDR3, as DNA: TGTGCCTGGAGCCCCGGAGCGAGTTCCCTTTTAGCTCAGCCCCAGCATTTT. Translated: CAWSPGASSLLAQPQHF.

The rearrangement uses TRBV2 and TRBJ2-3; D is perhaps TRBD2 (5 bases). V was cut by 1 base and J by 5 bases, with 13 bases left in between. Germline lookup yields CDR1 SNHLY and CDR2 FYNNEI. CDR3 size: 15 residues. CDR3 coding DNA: TGTGCCAGCAGTGAAGTCTGGCTAGCTAAAGATACGCAGTATTTT. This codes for CASSEVWLAKDTQYF.

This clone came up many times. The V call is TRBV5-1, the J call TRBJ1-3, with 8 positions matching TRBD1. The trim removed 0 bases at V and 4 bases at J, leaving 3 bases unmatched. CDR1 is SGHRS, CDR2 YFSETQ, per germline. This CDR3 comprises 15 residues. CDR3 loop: CASSLADRAGNTIYF. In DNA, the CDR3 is TGCGCCAGCAGCTTGGCGGACAGGGCAGGAAACACCATATATTTT.

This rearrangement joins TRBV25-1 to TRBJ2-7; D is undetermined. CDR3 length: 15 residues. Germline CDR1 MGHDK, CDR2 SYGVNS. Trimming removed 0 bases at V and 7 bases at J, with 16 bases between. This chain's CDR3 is CASSEYKPGISEQYF. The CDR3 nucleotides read TGTGCCAGCAGTGAATATAAGCCCGGAATCTCGGAGCAGTACTTC.

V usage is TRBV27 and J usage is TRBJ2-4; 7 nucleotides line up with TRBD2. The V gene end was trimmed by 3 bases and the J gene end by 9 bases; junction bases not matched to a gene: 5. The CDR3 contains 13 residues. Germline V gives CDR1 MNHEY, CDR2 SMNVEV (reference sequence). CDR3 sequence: CASSFGLAAIQYF. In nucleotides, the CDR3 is TGTGCCAGCAGTTTTGGCCTAGCGGCCATTCAGTACTTC.

The CDR3 DNA follows: TGTGCCAGCTCACCCAGCGTCGCAAGTGGTGGCTACACCTTC. This gives the protein CASSPSVASGGYTF. The chain has TRBV18 and TRBJ1-2, with no clear D. The germline V and J ends were trimmed by 3 bases and 7 bases, with 15 bases remaining between them. CDR1 and CDR2 (germline): KGHSH, LQKENI. The length of the CDR3 is 14 residues.

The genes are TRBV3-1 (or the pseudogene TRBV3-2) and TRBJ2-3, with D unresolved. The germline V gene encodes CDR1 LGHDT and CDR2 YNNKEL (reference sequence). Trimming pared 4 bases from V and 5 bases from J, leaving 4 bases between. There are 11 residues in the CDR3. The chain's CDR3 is CASSRKDTQYF. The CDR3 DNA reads TGTGCCAGCAGCCGTAAAGATACGCAGTATTTT.

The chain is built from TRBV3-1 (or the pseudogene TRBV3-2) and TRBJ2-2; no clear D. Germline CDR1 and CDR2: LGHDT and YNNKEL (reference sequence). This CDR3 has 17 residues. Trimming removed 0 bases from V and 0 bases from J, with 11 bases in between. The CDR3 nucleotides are TGTGCCAGCAGCCAAGAACATCCGGTCCCGAACACCGGGGAGCTGTTTTTT. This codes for CASSQEHPVPNTGELFF.

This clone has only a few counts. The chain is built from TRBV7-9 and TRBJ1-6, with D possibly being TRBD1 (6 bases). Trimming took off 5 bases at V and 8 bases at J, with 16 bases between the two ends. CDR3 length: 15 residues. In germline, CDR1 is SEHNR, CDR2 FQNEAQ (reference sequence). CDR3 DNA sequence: TGTGCCAGCAGCCCCTGGACAGCTAGGCATTCACCCCTCCACTTT. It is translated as CASSPWTARHSPLHF. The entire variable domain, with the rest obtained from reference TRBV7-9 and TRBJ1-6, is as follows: DTGVSQNPRHKITKRGQNVTFRCDPISEHNRLYWYRQTLGQGPEFLTYFQNEAQLEKSRLLSDRFSAERPKGSFSTLEIQRTEQGDSAMYLCASSPWTARHSPLHFGNGTRLTVT.

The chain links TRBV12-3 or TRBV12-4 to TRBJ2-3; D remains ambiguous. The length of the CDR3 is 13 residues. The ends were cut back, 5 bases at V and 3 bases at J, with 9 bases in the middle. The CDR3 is CASSLAVTDTQYF. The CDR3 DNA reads TGTGCCAGCAGTCTCGCAGTGACAGATACGCAGTATTTT.

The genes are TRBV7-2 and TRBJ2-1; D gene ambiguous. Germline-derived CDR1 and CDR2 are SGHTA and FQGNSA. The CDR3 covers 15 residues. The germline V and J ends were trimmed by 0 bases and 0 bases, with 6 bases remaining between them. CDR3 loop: CASSLAWSSYNEQFF. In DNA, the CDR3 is TGTGCCAGCAGCTTAGCGTGGAGCTCCTACAATGAGCAGTTCTTC.

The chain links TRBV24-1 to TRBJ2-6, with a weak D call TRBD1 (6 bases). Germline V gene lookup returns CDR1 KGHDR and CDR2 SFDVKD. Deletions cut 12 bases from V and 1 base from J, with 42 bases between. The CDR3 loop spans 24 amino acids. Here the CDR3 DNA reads TGTGCCTCCCACGTACGGAAACTGAGCCCCCGGACAGCCAATGAAGGATCTGGGGCCAACGTCCTGACTTTC. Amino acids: CASHVRKLSPRTANEGSGANVLTF.

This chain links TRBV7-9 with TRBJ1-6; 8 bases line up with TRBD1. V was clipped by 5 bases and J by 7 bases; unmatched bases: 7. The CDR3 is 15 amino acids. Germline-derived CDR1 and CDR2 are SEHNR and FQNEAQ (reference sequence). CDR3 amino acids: CASSPPGQGNSPLHF. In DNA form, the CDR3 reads TGTGCCAGCAGCCCGCCCGGACAGGGCAATTCACCCCTCCACTTT. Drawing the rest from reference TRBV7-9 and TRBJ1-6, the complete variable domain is DTGVSQNPRHKITKRGQNVTFRCDPISEHNRLYWYRQTLGQGPEFLTYFQNEAQLEKSRLLSDRFSAERPKGSFSTLEIQRTEQGDSAMYLCASSPPGQGNSPLHFGNGTRLTVT.

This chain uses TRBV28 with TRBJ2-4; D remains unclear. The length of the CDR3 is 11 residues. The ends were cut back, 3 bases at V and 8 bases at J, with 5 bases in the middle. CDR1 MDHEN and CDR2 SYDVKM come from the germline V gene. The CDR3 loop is CASSFFDIQYF. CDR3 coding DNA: TGTGCCAGCAGTTTCTTCGACATTCAGTACTTC.

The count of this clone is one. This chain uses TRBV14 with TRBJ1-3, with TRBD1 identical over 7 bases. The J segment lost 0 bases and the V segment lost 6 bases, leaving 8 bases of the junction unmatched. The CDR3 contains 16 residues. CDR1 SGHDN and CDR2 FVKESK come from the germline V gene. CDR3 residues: CASRDRAGDSGNTIYF. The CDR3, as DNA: TGTGCCAGCAGAGACAGGGCGGGGGACTCTGGAAACACCATATATTTT.

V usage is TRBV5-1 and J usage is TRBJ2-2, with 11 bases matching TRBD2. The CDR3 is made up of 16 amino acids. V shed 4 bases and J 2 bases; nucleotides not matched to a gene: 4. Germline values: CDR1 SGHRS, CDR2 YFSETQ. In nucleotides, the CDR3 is TGCGCCAGCAGCGCCCGACTAGCGGGAAACACCGGGGAGCTGTTTTTT. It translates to CASSARLAGNTGELFF.

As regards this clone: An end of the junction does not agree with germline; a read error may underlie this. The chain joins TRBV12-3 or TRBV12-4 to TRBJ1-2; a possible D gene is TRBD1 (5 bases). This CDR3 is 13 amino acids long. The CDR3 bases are TGTGCCAGCAGTCCCGACCCGGGACGGCTCAGCGCCTTC. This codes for CASSPDPGRLSAF.

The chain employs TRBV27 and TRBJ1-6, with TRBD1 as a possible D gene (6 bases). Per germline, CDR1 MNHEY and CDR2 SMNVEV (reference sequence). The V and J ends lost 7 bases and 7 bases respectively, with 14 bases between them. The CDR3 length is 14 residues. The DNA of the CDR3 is TGTGCCAGCACCACCGGGACAAGGAATTCACCCCTCCACTTT. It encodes CASTTGTRNSPLHF.

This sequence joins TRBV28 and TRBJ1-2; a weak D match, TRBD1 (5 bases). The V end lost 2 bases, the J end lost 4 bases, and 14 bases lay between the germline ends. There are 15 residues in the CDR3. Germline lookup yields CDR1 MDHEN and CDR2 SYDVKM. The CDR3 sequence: CASSLRREVFYGYTF. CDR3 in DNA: TGTGCCAGCAGTTTACGCAGGGAGGTTTTCTATGGCTACACCTTC.

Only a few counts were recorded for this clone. The CDR3 region has the DNA TGTGCCAGCAGTGAAAAAAAACGGGACGGGGTCCCAGGCTACACCTTC. Residues: CASSEKKRDGVPGYTF. The chain couples TRBV6-1 to TRBJ1-2, with D possibly TRBD1 on 5 matching bases. V lost 2 bases, J lost 8 bases, and 21 bases lay in between. In germline, CDR1 is MNHNS, CDR2 SASEGT. The CDR3 sequence is 16 residues long.

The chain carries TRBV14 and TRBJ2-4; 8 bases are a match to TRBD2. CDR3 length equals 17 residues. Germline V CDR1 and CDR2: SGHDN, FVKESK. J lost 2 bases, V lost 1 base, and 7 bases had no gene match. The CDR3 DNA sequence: TGTGCCAGCAGCCAAGTGGTCACGGGAGGGACCAAAAACATTCAGTACTTC. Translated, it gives CASSQVVTGGTKNIQYF.